The next 9 T cell receptor beta chains were all read from a single sample in a study of T cells after yellow fever vaccination. TCRdb recomputed calls from the 5' RACE reads with MiXCR, one row per CDR3 protein. Of more than 75,000 distinct CDR3 sequences listed, approximately 9% were seen once; the top ten hold roughly 17%. The sample was CD8+ T cells not binding an NS4B(214-222) dextramer, sorted from PBMCs, taken more than 13 days after the first yellow fever vaccination. Source of these receptors: a man aged 18 to 35 who received the YFV17D yellow fever vaccine.

V gene TRBV28 combines with J gene TRBJ1-1, with D perhaps TRBD1 (5 bases). Trimming took off 5 bases at V and 5 bases at J, with 12 bases between the two ends. The CDR3 has 13 residues. CDR1 MDHEN and CDR2 SYDVKM come from the germline V gene. CDR3 protein: CASSPRGWTEAFF. In DNA form, the CDR3 reads TGTGCCAGCAGTCCGAGGGGTTGGACTGAAGCTTTCTTT.

The V call is TRBV5-1, the J call TRBJ2-3; TRBD1 matches 7 bases. CDR3 length: 16 residues. Germline lookup yields CDR1 SGHRS and CDR2 YFSETQ. The V and J ends lost 0 bases and 5 bases, in that order; junction bases with no gene match: 9. CDR3 nucleotide sequence: TGCGCCAGCAGCTTGGGCTGGACAGGAGCGGTAGATACGCAGTATTTT. It yields the protein CASSLGWTGAVDTQYF.

This sequence joins TRBV6-1 and TRBJ2-7, with no clear D. This CDR3 spans 12 amino acids. V lost 3 bases to trimming and J lost 2 bases, with 5 bases between them. Germline loops: CDR1 MNHNS, CDR2 SASEGT. For the CDR3, the DNA is TGTGCCAGCAGTGATGGGGCCTACGAGCAGTACGTC. Its translation is CASSDGAYEQYV.

The chain links TRBV19 to TRBJ2-2; 10 nucleotides agree with TRBD2. This CDR3 region has 16 residues. The germline CDR1 and CDR2 sequences are LNHDA and SQIVND (reference sequence). The J segment lost 7 bases and the V segment lost 3 bases, leaving 8 bases of the junction unmatched. The CDR3 coding sequence is TGTGCCAGTAGTATCGTTGGGACTAGCGACGGCGGGGAGCTGTTTTTT. This translates into CASSIVGTSDGGELFF.

The table lists this clonotype with a few counts. This chain uses TRBV28 with TRBJ1-5; D unresolved. Trimming shortened V by 5 bases and J by 1 base, and 9 bases separated the two germline ends. CDR1 and CDR2 (germline): MDHEN, SYDVKM. The length of the CDR3 is 14 residues. The CDR3 DNA reads as TGTGCCAGCAGTCCCCCCCGAAGCAATCAGCCCCAGCATTTT. Translation gives CASSPPRSNQPQHF.

This chain joins TRBV20-1 and TRBJ2-7; TRBD1 agrees at 7 bases. CDR3 length: 14 residues. Per the germline V gene, CDR1 is DFQATT and CDR2 is SNEGSKA (reference sequence). V gave up 5 bases and J gave up 4 bases; unmatched junction bases: 11. The CDR3 DNA reads as TGCAGTGCTGCCGAACCGGGACAGCTATACGAGCAGTACGTC. Translation: CSAAEPGQLYEQYV.

The genes are TRBV7-9 and TRBJ1-1, with 8 bases that match TRBD1. V shed 5 bases and J 2 bases; nucleotides not matched to a gene: 4. The CDR3 runs 14 residues. Germline V CDR1 and CDR2: SEHNR, FQNEAQ (reference sequence). CDR3 nucleotide sequence: TGTGCCAGCAGCCTGGGACAGGTTAACACTGAAGCTTTCTTT. It encodes CASSLGQVNTEAFF.

This clonotype has ten or more counts. V gene TRBV7-6 combines with J gene TRBJ2-3; TRBD2 matches 11 bases. The CDR3 is 17 amino acids. Losses at the gene ends were 1 base for V and 2 bases for J; bases not matched to a gene: 5. Looked up from germline, CDR1 is SGHVS and CDR2 is FNYEAQ. The CDR3 loop reads CASSLVALAGDTDTQYF. The CDR3 DNA is TGTGCCAGCAGCTTAGTGGCACTAGCGGGGGACACAGATACGCAGTATTTT.

This clonotype was counted between two and nine times. The CDR3 DNA reads as TGCAGCGTTGGCGGTGGTCCAGGCAATGAGCAGTTCTTC. Its protein product is CSVGGGPGNEQFF. The V gene is TRBV29-1, the J gene TRBJ2-1; no reliable D call. The V gene's germline CDR1 is SQVTM and CDR2 ANQGSEA. This CDR3 is built from 13 residues. The V and J ends lost 4 bases and 6 bases respectively, with 13 bases between them.